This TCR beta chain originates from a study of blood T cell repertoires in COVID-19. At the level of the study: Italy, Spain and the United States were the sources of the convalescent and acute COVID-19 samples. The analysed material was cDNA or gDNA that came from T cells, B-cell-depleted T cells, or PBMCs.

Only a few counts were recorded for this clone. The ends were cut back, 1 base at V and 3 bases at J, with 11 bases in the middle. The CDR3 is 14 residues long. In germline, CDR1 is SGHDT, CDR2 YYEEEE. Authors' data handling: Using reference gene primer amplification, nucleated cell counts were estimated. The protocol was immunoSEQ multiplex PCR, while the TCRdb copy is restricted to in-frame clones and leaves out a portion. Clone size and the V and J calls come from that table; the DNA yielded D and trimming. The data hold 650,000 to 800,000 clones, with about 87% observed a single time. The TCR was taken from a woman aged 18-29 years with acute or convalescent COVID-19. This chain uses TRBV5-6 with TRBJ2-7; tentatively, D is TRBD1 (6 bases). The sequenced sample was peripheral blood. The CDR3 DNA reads TGTGCCAGCAGCTTGCGTGGACAGATCTACGAGCAGTACTTC. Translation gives CASSLRGQIYEQYF. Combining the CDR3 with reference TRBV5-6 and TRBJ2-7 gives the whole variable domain DAGVTQSPTHLIKTRGQQVTLRCSPKSGHDTVSWYQQALGQGPQFIFQYYEEEERQRGNFPDRFSGHQFPNYSSELNVNALLLGDSALYLCASSLRGQIYEQYFGPGTRLTVT.